This paragraph reports one T cell receptor beta chain. The entry originates in a study of T cells in localized non-small cell lung cancer. Method: immunoSEQ multiplex PCR; TCRdb's copy keeps in-frame clones and lacks some. Of about 11,000 clones in the sample, 85% to 90% were seen once. The V and J ends lost 1 base and 4 bases respectively, with 14 bases between them. The CDR3 is 16 residues long. From germline, CDR1 is SEHNR and CDR2 FQNEAQ (reference sequence). The chain joins TRBV7-9 to TRBJ1-5, with D uncertain. The sequencing here drew on peripheral blood, taken before any cancer treatment. The TCR sequence derives from a male donor aged 60 or over with stage I lung adenocarcinoma. The DNA for the CDR3 is TGTGCCAGCAGCTTAGGTACCGGTTTAGGAAATCAGCCCCAGCATTTT. It is translated as CASSLGTGLGNQPQHF.